This T cell receptor beta chain was observed in a study of T cells after yellow fever vaccination. Germline trimming cut 9 bases from V and 5 bases from J; bases unmatched to any gene: 11. The CDR3 has 15 residues. Germline CDR1 SNHLY, CDR2 FYNNEI. A single record per CDR3 protein comes from TCRdb applying MiXCR to the 5' RACE reads. The table shows roughly 300,000 distinct CDR3 sequences, with about 8.3% occurring only once. Whole-study findings and limits: Boosting was followed by the reappearance of most primary-vaccination clones (approximately 95% CD4, about 88% CD8).

This clonotype was picked up a small number of times. Its target is unknown. V usage is TRBV2 and J usage is TRBJ2-2; 8 nucleotides line up with TRBD1. Source: PBMCs, taken roughly seven weeks after the first yellow fever vaccination. The clonotype comes from a man between 18 and 29 years old who received the YFV17D yellow fever vaccine. The CDR3 DNA reads as TGTGCCAGACGACAGGGGCCAGCGAGTACCGGGGAGCTGTTTTTT. Translating it yields CARRQGPASTGELFF.